This T cell receptor beta chain was retrieved from a study of cytomegalovirus exposure and HLA in healthy donors. Turning to the study itself: Tens of millions of unique TCRs from HLA-typed donors were held in an early release of data.

About this clone: Its target is not known.

Primers for the PCR totalled 60 Vbeta and 13 Jbeta. This table comes from immunoSEQ multiplex PCR, and its TCRdb copy is limited to in-frame clones, with some not included. This sample yields 60,000 to 75,000 clones, of which 72% are seen a single time; 9.5% to 13% belongs to the top ten. Study-level findings and limits: Most observed TCR sequences were rare, whereas some public TCRs were detected in many donors.

V lost 6 bases to trimming and J lost 0 bases; unmatched junction nucleotides: 8. CDR3 length: 15 amino acids. Germline V gene lookup returns CDR1 SGHRS and CDR2 YFSETQ. The sequence was collected from a woman aged 40 to 50 in good health and CMV-seropositive. Source material: PBMCs. The V and J genes are TRBV5-1 and TRBJ1-2; 7 positions match TRBD1. The CDR3 nucleotides read TGCGCCAGCACTTGGGACAGACCAGCTAACTATGGCTACACCTTC. This sequence encodes CASTWDRPANYGYTF.